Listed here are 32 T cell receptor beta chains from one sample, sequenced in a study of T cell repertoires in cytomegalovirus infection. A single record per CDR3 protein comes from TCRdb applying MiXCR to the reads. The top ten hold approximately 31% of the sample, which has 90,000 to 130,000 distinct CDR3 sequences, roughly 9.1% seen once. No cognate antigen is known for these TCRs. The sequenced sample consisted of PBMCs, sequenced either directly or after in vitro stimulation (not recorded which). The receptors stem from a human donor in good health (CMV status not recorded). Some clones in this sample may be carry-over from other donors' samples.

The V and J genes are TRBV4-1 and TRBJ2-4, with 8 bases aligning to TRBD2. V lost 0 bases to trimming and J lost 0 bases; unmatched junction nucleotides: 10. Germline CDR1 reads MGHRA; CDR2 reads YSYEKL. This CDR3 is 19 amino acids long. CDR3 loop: CASSQERLAGQLAKNIQYF. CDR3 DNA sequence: TGCGCCAGCAGCCAAGAGAGGTTAGCGGGACAACTAGCCAAAAACATTCAGTACTTC.

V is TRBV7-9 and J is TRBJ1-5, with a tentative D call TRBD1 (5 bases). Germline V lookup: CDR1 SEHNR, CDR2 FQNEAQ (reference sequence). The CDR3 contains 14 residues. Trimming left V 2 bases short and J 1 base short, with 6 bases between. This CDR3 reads CASSLPGSNQPQHF. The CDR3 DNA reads TGTGCCAGCAGCTTACCAGGGAGCAATCAGCCCCAGCATTTT.

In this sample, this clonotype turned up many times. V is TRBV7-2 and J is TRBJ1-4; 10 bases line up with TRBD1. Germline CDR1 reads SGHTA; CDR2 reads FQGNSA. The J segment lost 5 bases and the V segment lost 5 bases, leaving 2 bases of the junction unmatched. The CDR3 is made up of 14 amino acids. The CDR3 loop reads CASSADRGNEKLFF. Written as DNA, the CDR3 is TGTGCCAGCAGCGCGGACAGGGGGAATGAAAAACTGTTTTTT.

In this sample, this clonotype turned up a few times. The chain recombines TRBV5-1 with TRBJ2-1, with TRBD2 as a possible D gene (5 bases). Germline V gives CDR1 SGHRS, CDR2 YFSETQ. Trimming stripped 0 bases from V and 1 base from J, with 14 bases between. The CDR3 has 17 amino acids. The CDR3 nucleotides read TGCGCCAGCAGCTTGGGGAGAACTAGTTTTTCCTACAATGAGCAGTTCTTC. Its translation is CASSLGRTSFSYNEQFF. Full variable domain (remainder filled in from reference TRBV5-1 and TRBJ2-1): KAGVTQTPRYLIKTRGQQVTLSCSPISGHRSVSWYQQTPGQGLQFLFEYFSETQRNKGNFPGRFSGRQFSNSRSEMNVSTLELGDSALYLCASSLGRTSFSYNEQFFGPGTRLTVL.

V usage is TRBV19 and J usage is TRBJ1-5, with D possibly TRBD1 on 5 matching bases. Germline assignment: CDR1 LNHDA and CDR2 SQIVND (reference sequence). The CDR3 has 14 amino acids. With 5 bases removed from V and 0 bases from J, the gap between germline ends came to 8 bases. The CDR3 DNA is TGTGCCAGTAGTCCGGACATTAGCAATCAGCCCCAGCATTTT. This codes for CASSPDISNQPQHF.

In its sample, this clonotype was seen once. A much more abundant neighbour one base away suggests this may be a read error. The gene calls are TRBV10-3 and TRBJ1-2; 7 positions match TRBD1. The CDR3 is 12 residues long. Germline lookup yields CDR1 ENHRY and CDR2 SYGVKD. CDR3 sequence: CDIRDSNYGYTF. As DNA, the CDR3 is TGTGACATCAGGGACAGCAACTATGGCTACACCTTC.

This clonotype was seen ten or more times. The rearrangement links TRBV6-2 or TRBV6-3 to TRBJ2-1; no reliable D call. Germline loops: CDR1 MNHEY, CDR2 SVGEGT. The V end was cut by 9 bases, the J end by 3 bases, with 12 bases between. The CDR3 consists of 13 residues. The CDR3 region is CASHDTVYNEQFF. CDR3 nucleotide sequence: TGTGCCAGTCACGACACCGTCTACAATGAGCAGTTCTTC.

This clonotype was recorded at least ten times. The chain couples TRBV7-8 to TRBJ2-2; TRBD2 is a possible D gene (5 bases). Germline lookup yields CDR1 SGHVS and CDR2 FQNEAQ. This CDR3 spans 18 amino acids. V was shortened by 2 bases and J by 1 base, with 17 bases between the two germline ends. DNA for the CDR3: TGTGCCAGCAGCTTATCCCATGGCGGAGGACTGAACACCGGGGAGCTGTTTTTT. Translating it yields CASSLSHGGGLNTGELFF.

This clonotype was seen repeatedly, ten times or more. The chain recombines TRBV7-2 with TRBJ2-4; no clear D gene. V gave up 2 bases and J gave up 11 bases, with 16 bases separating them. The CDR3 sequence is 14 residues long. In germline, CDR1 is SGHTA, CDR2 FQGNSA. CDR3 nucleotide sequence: TGTGCCAGCAGCTTATCCCCCCCTCCCGAGGTTCAGTACTTC. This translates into CASSLSPPPEVQYF. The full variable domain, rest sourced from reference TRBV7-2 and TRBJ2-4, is GAGVSQSPSNKVTEKGKDVELRCDPISGHTALYWYRQSLGQGLEFLIYFQGNSAPDKSGLPSDRFSAERTGGSVSTLTIQRTQQEDSAVYLCASSLSPPPEVQYFGAGTRLSVL.

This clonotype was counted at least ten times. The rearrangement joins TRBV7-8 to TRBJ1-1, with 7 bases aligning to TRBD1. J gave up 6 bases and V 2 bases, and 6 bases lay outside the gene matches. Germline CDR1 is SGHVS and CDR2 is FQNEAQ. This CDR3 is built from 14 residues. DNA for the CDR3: TGTGCCAGCAGCTTACCAGGGGGAGGGGCTGAAGCTTTCTTT. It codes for CASSLPGGGAEAFF.

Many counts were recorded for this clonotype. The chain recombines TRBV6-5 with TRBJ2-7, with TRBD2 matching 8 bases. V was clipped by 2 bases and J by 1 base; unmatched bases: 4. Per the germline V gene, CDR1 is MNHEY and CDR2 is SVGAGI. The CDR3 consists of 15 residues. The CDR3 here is CASSYAAGGSYEQYV. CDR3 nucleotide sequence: TGTGCCAGCAGTTACGCGGCGGGGGGTTCCTACGAGCAGTACGTC.

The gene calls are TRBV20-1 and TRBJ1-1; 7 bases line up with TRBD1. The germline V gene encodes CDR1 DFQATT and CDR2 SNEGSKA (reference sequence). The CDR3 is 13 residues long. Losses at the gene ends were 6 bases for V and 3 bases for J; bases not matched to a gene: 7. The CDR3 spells CSAKRGRDTEAFF. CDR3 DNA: TGCAGTGCAAAGAGGGGGCGAGACACTGAAGCTTTCTTT.

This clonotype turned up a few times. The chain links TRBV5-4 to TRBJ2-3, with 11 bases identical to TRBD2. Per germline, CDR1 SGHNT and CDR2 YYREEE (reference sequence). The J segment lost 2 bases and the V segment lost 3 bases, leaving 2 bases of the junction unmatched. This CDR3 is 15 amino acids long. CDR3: CASSSSGRNTDTQYF. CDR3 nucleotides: TGTGCCAGCAGCTCTAGCGGGAGGAACACAGATACGCAGTATTTT. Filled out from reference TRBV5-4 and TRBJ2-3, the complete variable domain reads ETGVTQSPTHLIKTRGQQVTLRCSSQSGHNTVSWYQQALGQGPQFIFQYYREEENGRGNFPPRFSGLQFPNYSSELNVNALELDDSALYLCASSSSGRNTDTQYFGPGTRLTVL.

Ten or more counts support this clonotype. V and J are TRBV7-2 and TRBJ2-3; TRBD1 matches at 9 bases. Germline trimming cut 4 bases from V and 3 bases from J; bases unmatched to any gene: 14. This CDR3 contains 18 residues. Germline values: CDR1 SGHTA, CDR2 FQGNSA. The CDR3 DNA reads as TGTGCCAGCAGCTCGACCGGGACAGGGAAAGTATTAACAGATACGCAGTATTTT. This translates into CASSSTGTGKVLTDTQYF.

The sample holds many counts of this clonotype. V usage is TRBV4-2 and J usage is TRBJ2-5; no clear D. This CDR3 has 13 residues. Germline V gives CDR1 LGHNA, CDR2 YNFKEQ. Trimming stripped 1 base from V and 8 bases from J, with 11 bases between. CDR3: CASSQGLALTQYF. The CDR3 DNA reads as TGTGCCAGCAGCCAAGGTCTCGCCTTAACCCAGTACTTC.

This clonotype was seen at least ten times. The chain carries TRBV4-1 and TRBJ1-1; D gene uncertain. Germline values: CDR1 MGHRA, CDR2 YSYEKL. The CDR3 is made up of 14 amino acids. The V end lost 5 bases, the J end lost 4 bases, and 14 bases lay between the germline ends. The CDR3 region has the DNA TGCGCCAGCAGCGGGCCGCTAAAGGGCACTGAAGCTTTCTTT. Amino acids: CASSGPLKGTEAFF.

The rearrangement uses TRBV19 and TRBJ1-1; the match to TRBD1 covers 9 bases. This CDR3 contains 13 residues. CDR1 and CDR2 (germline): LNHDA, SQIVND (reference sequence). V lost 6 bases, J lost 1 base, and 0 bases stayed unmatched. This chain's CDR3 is CASRDRGNTEAFF. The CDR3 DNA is TGTGCCAGTAGGGACAGGGGGAACACTGAAGCTTTCTTT. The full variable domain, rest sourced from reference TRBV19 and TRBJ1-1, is DGGITQSPKYLFRKEGQNVTLSCEQNLNHDAMYWYRQDPGQGLRLIYYSQIVNDFQKGDIAEGYSVSREKKESFPLTVTSAQKNPTAFYLCASRDRGNTEAFFGQGTRLTVV.

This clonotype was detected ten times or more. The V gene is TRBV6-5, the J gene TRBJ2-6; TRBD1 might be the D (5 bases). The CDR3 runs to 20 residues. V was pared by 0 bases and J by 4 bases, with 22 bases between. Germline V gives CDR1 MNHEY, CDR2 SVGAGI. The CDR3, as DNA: TGTGCCAGCAGTTACTCCGGCCCCGTCAGGGTCCTCGACGGGGCCAACGTCCTGACTTTC. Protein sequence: CASSYSGPVRVLDGANVLTF.

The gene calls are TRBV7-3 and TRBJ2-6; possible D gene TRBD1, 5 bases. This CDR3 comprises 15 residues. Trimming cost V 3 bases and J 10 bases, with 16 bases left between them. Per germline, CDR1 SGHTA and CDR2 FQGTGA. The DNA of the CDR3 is TGTGCCAGCAGCTTCGGGTGGGGCAGCTTAAACGTCCTGACTTTC. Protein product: CASSFGWGSLNVLTF.

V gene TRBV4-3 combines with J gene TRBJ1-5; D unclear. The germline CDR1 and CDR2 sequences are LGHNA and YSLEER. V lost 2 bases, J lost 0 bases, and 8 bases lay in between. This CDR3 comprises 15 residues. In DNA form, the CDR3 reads TGCGCCAGCAGCCAACAGCTAGATAGCAATCAGCCCCAGCATTTT. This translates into CASSQQLDSNQPQHF.

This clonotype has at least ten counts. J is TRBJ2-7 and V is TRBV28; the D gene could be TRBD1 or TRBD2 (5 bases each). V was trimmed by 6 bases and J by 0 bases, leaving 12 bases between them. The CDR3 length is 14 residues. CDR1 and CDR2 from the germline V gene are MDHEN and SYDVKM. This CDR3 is CASRTGTYSYEQYF. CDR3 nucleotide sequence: TGTGCCAGCAGGACCGGGACCTACTCCTACGAGCAGTACTTC.

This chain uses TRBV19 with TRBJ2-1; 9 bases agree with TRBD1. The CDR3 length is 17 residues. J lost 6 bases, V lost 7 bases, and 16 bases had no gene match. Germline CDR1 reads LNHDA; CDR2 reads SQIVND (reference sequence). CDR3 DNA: TGTGCCAGTACTCGATCCGGACAGGGGTTAGCGGGCAATGAGCAGTTCTTC. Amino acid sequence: CASTRSGQGLAGNEQFF.

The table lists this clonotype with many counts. The CDR3 here is CASSLGVGSTDTQYF. CDR3 bases: TGTGCCAGCAGCTTAGGGGTGGGGTCAACAGATACGCAGTATTTT. V usage is TRBV11-2 and J usage is TRBJ2-3; D unclear. The CDR3 spans 15 residues. From germline, CDR1 is SGHAT and CDR2 FQNNGV. Trimming pared 1 base from V and 3 bases from J, leaving 11 bases between. Full variable domain (remainder filled in from reference TRBV11-2 and TRBJ2-3): EAGVAQSPRYKIIEKRQSVAFWCNPISGHATLYWYQQILGQGPKLLIQFQNNGVVDDSQLPKDRFSAERLKGVDSTLKIQPAKLEDSAVYLCASSLGVGSTDTQYFGPGTRLTVL.

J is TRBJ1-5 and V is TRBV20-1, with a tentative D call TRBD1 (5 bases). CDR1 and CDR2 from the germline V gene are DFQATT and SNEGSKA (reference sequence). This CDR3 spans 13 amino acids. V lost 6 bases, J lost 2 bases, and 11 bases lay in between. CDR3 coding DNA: TGCAGTGCGAAGGAAGGGGGCAATCAGCCCCAGCATTTT. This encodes CSAKEGGNQPQHF.

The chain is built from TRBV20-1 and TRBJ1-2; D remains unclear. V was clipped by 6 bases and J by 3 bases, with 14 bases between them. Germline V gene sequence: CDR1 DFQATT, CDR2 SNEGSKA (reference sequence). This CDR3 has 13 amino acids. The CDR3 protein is CSAPTRGYYGYTF. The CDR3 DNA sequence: TGCAGTGCACCCACGCGGGGATACTATGGCTACACCTTC.

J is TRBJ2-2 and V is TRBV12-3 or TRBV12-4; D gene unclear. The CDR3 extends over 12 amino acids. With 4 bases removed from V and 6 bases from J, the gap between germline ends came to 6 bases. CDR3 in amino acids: CASSYGPGELFF. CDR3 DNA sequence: TGTGCCAGCAGTTACGGACCCGGGGAGCTGTTTTTT.

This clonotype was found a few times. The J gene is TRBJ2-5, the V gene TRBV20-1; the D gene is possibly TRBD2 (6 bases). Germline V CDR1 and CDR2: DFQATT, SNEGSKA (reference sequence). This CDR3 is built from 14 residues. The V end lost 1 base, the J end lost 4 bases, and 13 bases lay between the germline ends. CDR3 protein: CSARGLGGGETQYF. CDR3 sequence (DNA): TGCAGTGCTAGAGGTCTGGGGGGTGGAGAGACCCAGTACTTC.

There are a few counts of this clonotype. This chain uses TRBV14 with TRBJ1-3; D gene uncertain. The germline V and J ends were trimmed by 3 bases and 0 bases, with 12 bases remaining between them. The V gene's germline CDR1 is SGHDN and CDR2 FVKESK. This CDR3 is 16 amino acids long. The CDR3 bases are TGTGCCAGCAGCCAGGCTGGTATTAGCTCTGGAAACACCATATATTTT. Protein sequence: CASSQAGISSGNTIYF.

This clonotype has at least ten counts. The CDR3 here is CASSSGTLRNSPLHF. As DNA, the CDR3 is TGTGCCAGCAGCTCCGGGACTCTGCGTAATTCACCCCTCCACTTT. The V call is TRBV5-6, the J call TRBJ1-6; D might be TRBD1 (5 bases). V was trimmed by 3 bases and J by 6 bases, leaving 13 bases between them. Germline values: CDR1 SGHDT, CDR2 YYEEEE. There are 15 residues in the CDR3.

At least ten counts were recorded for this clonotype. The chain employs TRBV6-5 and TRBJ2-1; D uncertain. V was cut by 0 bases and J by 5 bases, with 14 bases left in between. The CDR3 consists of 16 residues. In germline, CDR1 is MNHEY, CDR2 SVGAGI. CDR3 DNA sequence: TGTGCCAGCAGTTACTCGGTTCAGTCCACCCACAATGAGCAGTTCTTC. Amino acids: CASSYSVQSTHNEQFF.

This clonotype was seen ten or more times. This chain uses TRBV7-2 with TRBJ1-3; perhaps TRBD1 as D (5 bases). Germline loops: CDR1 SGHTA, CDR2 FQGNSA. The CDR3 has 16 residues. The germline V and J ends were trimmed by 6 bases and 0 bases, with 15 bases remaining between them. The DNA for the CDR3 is TGTGCCAGCAGTACAGGCTCTATTACCTCTGGAAACACCATATATTTT. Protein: CASSTGSITSGNTIYF.

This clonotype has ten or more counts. This CDR3 reads CASSNPSGNTIYF. For the CDR3, the DNA is TGTGCCAGCAGCAATCCCTCTGGAAACACCATATATTTT. The rearrangement links TRBV7-6 to TRBJ1-3; unclear D gene. This CDR3 is 13 amino acids long. CDR1 is SGHVS and CDR2 is FNYEAQ in the germline V gene. Trimming took off 5 bases at V and 0 bases at J, with 5 bases between the two ends.